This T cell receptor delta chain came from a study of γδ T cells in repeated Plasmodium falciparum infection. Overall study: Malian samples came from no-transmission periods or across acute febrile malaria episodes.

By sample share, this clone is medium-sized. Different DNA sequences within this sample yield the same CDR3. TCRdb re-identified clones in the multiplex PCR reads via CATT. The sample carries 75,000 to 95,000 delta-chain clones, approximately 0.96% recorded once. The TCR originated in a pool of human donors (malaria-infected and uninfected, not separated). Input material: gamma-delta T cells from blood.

DNA of the CDR3: TGTGCCTGTGACCCCCTTGTGGAGATGGTGAAGCTGGGGGATACCCGGGACACCCGACAGATGTTTTTC. Translated: CACDPLVEMVKLGDTRDTRQMFF. The rearrangement uses TRDV2 and TRDJ3; 11 bases fit TRDD3. V was pared by 3 bases and J by 5 bases, with 23 bases of the junction left unmatched. The CDR3 loop spans 23 amino acids. The germline V gene has CDR1 GEAIGNYY and CDR2 EKD.